The T cell receptor beta chain under discussion was sequenced for a study of shared clonotypes between healthy human individuals. Study-wide results and caveats: Investigators collected only blood, and repertoires in tissues likely differ. There were few donors, and this limited the genetic and exposure-history diversity represented.

The CDR3 covers 14 residues. Deletions cut 2 bases from V and 8 bases from J, with 13 bases between. Germline V gene data show CDR1 as SEHNR and CDR2 as FQNEAQ (reference sequence). The run depth of the assay was deep. The protocol was immunoSEQ multiplex PCR, while the TCRdb copy is restricted to in-frame clones and leaves out a portion. The data show approximately 1,000,000 clones, approximately 80% seen once. Splitting of CD4+ cells produced CD45RA+ naive and CD45RA-negative memory subsets. This clone has more than one count but fewer than ten. The antigen is not known. The specimen sequenced was memory CD4+ T cells from PBMCs. Subset noted: CD45RA-negative fraction. The chain carries TRBV7-9 and TRBJ2-1, with a tentative D call TRBD1 (6 bases). The sequence was obtained from a man younger than 35 in good health. Some clones in this sample may be carry-over from other donors' samples. The CDR3 DNA is TGTGCCAGCAGCTTAATGGGGGCGCGGGATGAGCAGTTCTTC. This encodes CASSLMGARDEQFF.